This entry describes one TCR beta chain. Its antigen is unidentified. This entry is derived from a study of shared clonotypes between healthy human individuals. Study summary: Each donor contributed plates that comprised three CD4 naive, three CD4 memory, two CD8 naive and one CD8 memory. Study findings and constraints: A reduction in generation probabilities was seen for non-shared clonotypes relative to those shared by all four donors.

The repertoire was sequenced with immunoSEQ multiplex PCR; TCRdb's copy has only in-frame clones and lacks some. The top ten hold around 0.057% of the sample, which has roughly 640,000 clones, around 97% seen once. Germline V gene lookup returns CDR1 MNHNY and CDR2 SVGAGI (reference sequence). V lost 0 bases and J lost 2, with 10 bases in between. The CDR3 runs to 15 residues. This clonotype was sampled from a woman aged 25 to 45 in good health. Sequenced material: naive CD4+ T cells sorted from blood. Subset denoted: CD45RA+ positively selected. The V gene is TRBV6-6, the J gene TRBJ1-2; D remains ambiguous. CDR3 region: CASSYSSLGNYGYTF. CDR3 nucleotide sequence: TGTGCCAGCAGTTACTCGAGTCTCGGAAACTATGGCTACACCTTC.